Presented here are 8 T cell receptor beta chains from one specimen sequenced in a study. TCRdb independently ran MiXCR on the 5' RACE reads; one entry per CDR3 protein. The data contain fewer than 65,000 distinct CDR3 sequences, just under 30% of them singletons. Sequenced input: tumor-infiltrating naive CD4+ T cells sorted from the breast tumor. The subset is: naive CD4+ T cells, CD4+CD45RA+CD25-. These receptors all come from a female donor with breast cancer.

This clonotype was counted at least ten times. This sequence joins TRBV9 and TRBJ1-1; 8 bases map to TRBD1. The trim removed 0 bases at V and 0 bases at J, leaving 1 base unmatched. The CDR3 loop spans 15 amino acids. CDR1 is SGDLS and CDR2 is YYNGEE in the germline V gene. DNA for the CDR3: TGTGCCAGCAGCGTAGGGACAGGGATGAACACTGAAGCTTTCTTT. Protein product: CASSVGTGMNTEAFF.

Only one count was recorded for this clonotype. This chain links TRBV5-1 with TRBJ2-1, with 14 bases that match TRBD2. The junction had 19 bases not matched to a gene; V was cut back by 3 bases and J by 5 bases. CDR3 length equals 21 residues. Germline CDR1 and CDR2: SGHRS and YFSETQ. CDR3 amino acids: CASSSTTSGRDSRHSNNEQFF. DNA for the CDR3: TGCGCCAGCAGCTCAACGACTAGCGGGAGGGACAGTAGGCACTCGAACAATGAGCAGTTCTTC.

This clonotype was counted many times. The chain uses TRBV3-1 and TRBJ2-7, with 7 bases that match TRBD2. CDR3 length: 14 amino acids. CDR1 and CDR2 from the germline V gene are LGHDT and YNNKEL (reference sequence). The V segment lost 4 bases and the J segment 6 bases; nucleotides outside the gene matches: 9. The CDR3 loop reads CASSPGLGGGEQYF. The CDR3 bases are TGTGCCAGCAGCCCCGGACTGGGCGGGGGCGAGCAGTACTTC.

The chain employs TRBV6-1 and TRBJ2-1; D might be TRBD1 (5 bases). The CDR3 is 15 residues long. Germline loops: CDR1 MNHNS, CDR2 SASEGT. V was trimmed by 3 bases and J by 8 bases, leaving 17 bases between them. The CDR3 sequence: CASSDIGALGYEQFF. As DNA, the CDR3 is TGTGCCAGCAGTGATATAGGGGCTCTTGGGTATGAGCAGTTCTTC.

The gene calls are TRBV4-3 and TRBJ2-3; D not certain. Trimming shortened V by 1 base and J by 4 bases, and 18 bases separated the two germline ends. The CDR3 spans 17 residues. Germline CDR1 LGHNA, CDR2 YSLEER. CDR3 protein: CASSQGTPLSSADTQYF. The CDR3, as DNA: TGCGCCAGCAGCCAAGGGACCCCCCTATCTTCCGCAGATACGCAGTATTTT.

This rearrangement joins TRBV20-1 to TRBJ2-3, with 9 bases that match TRBD1. CDR3 size: 15 residues. V was pared by 6 bases and J by 3 bases, with 10 bases of the junction left unmatched. Germline V gives CDR1 DFQATT, CDR2 SNEGSKA (reference sequence). The CDR3 loop is CSAPPPGQGTDTQYF. DNA of the CDR3: TGCAGTGCCCCCCCTCCGGGACAGGGAACAGATACGCAGTATTTT.

The chain is built from TRBV25-1 and TRBJ2-7; TRBD2 aligns across 8 bases. V gave up 8 bases and J gave up 5 bases; unmatched junction bases: 8. The CDR3 extends over 13 amino acids. Germline V CDR1 and CDR2: MGHDK, SYGVNS. The CDR3 DNA reads as TGTGCCAGCGTCGCCGGGACTAGAAACGAGCAGTACTTC. It encodes CASVAGTRNEQYF.

This clonotype was recorded at least ten times. The chain has TRBV24-1 and TRBJ1-1, with no clear D. Germline CDR1 reads KGHDR; CDR2 reads SFDVKD. CDR3 length equals 16 residues. Trimming stripped 5 bases from V and 0 bases from J, with 15 bases between. CDR3 region: CATSGIKGRLNTEAFF. The CDR3 DNA reads as TGTGCCACCAGTGGTATTAAAGGACGGCTGAACACTGAAGCTTTCTTT.